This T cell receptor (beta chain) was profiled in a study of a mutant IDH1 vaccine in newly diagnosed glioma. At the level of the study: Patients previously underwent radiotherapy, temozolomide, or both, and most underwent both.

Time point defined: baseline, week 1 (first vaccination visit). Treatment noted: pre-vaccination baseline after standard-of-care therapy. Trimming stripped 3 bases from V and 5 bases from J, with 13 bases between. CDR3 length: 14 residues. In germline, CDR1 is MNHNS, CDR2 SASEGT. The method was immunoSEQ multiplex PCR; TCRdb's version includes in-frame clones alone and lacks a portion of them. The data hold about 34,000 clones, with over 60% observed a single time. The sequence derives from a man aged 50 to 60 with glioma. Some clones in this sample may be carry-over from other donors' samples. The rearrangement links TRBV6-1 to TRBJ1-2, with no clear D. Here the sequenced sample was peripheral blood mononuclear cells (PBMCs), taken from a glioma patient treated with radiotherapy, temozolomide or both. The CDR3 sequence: CASSEEGPRYGYTF. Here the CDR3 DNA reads TGTGCCAGCAGTGAGGAAGGACCGCGGTATGGCTACACCTTC.